In this sample, the clone carrying this TCR beta chain turned up a few times. As yet, its antigen is unknown. The sample originates from a study of T cells in Graves' hyperthyroidism and ophthalmopathy. Whole-study findings and limits: Ophthalmopathy could be told apart from stable hyperthyroidism with a 13 V-J model.

Patients aged 18 to 65 had newly diagnosed hyperthyroidism of under 2 months' duration. Researchers amplified the TCR beta CDR3 regions from RNA transcripts. Primed by the HTBI set, a first-round RT-PCR was run on the TCR CDR3. MiXCR, run by TCRdb on the multiplex PCR reads, gives a single entry per CDR3 protein. The sample shows under 450,000 distinct CDR3 sequences, approximately 14% of them seen only once. Germline CDR1 is SGHAT and CDR2 is FQDESV (reference sequence). Unmatched junction bases numbered 10, after V lost 5 bases and J lost 4 bases. The CDR3 has 15 amino acids. This clonotype was obtained from a woman aged 18-29 years with Graves' hyperthyroidism. This chain links TRBV11-1 with TRBJ2-5, with 7 bases aligning to TRBD2. Material: blood. CDR3 DNA: TGTGCCAGCAGCCCTAAAGCGGGGAAAGGAGAGACCCAGTACTTC. It translates to CASSPKAGKGETQYF. The complete variable domain, with remaining parts taken from reference TRBV11-1 and TRBJ2-5, reads EAEVAQSPRYKITEKSQAVAFWCDPISGHATLYWYRQILGQGPELLVQFQDESVVDDSQLPKDRFSAERLKGVDSTLKIQPAELGDSAMYLCASSPKAGKGETQYFGPGTRLLVL.